The T cell receptor (beta chain) described here comes from a study of T cell clones after liver transplantation. Overall study: Three of the eight recipients were HCV-positive; the rest had non-autoimmune, non-viral transplant indications. Study-level points and caveats: Conclusions were preliminary, with small, heterogeneous patient groups. Low donor cell numbers restricted donor-reactive repertoire measurement in two subjects.

Libraries were prepared by immunoSEQ multiplex PCR; TCRdb keeps only in-frame clonotypes and omits some of them. Among about 120,000 clones, around nine tenths were seen once, and the ten largest hold around 0.83%. J gave up 7 bases and V 5 bases, and 13 bases lay outside the gene matches. The CDR3 is made up of 16 amino acids. CDR1 and CDR2 (germline): LGHNA, YSLEER. In regard to this clone: What it recognizes is unknown.

Sample: CD4+ T cells from blood, taken 12 months after liver transplant. The TCR sequence derives from a human patient who received a liver transplant. Some T cells may originate from the graft donor. This rearrangement joins TRBV4-3 to TRBJ1-4; TRBD1 agrees at 7 bases. The CDR3 DNA is TGCGCCAGCAGCTTAAGACAGGGACAAGAGGGTGAAAAACTGTTTTTT. Amino acids: CASSLRQGQEGEKLFF.